These 20 T cell receptor beta chains were all obtained from the same sample, sequenced in a study of cytomegalovirus exposure and HLA in healthy donors. Primers included in the PCR were 60 Vbeta and 13 Jbeta primers. Some clones are missing from TCRdb's copy, which holds only in-frame ones; the method was immunoSEQ multiplex PCR. The sample has 40,000 or so clones. Specimen: PBMCs. These TCRs come from a male donor in good health and CMV-seronegative.

The gene calls are TRBV4-1 and TRBJ1-1; possibly TRBD1 for D (6 bases). This CDR3 is 14 amino acids long. V dropped 4 bases and J dropped 1 base, with 10 bases sitting between them. Germline values: CDR1 MGHRA, CDR2 YSYEKL. CDR3 region: CASSPRQENTEAFF. In nucleotides, the CDR3 is TGCGCCAGCAGCCCCCGACAGGAGAACACTGAAGCTTTCTTT.

The rearrangement joins TRBV6-4 to TRBJ1-1; D unclear. There are 13 residues in the CDR3. In germline, CDR1 is MRHNA, CDR2 SNTAGT. Trimming stripped 9 bases from V and 1 base from J, with 12 bases between. The CDR3, as DNA: TGTGCCAGTTCTTGGGAGGAGAACACTGAAGCTTTCTTT. Encoded protein: CASSWEENTEAFF.

J is TRBJ1-4 and V is TRBV25-1; TRBD1 aligns across 7 bases. Germline lookup yields CDR1 MGHDK and CDR2 SYGVNS. This CDR3 comprises 14 residues. J lost 8 bases, V lost 5 bases, and 8 bases had no gene match. DNA of the CDR3: TGTGCCAGCAGTTGGAAACAGGGGTCGGAAAAACTGTTTTTT. Translated, it gives CASSWKQGSEKLFF.

The chain combines TRBV29-1 with TRBJ2-3; D unresolved. V lost 4 bases and J lost 7, with 9 bases in between. The CDR3 covers 11 residues. CDR1 is SQVTM and CDR2 is ANQGSEA in the germline V gene. CDR3 nucleotides: TGCAGCGTTGCTGTTGGGCATACGCAGTATTTT. It translates to CSVAVGHTQYF.

V gene TRBV5-1 combines with J gene TRBJ2-3; TRBD1 matches 9 bases. From germline, CDR1 is SGHRS and CDR2 YFSETQ. The CDR3 covers 15 residues. V lost 4 bases to trimming and J lost 1 base; unmatched junction nucleotides: 4. CDR3 in DNA: TGCGCCAGCAGCCACCGGGACAGGGGCACAGATACGCAGTATTTT. Protein sequence: CASSHRDRGTDTQYF.

V gene TRBV18 combines with J gene TRBJ2-5, with a tentative D call TRBD1 (5 bases). Germline V gives CDR1 KGHSH, CDR2 LQKENI. The germline V and J ends were trimmed by 3 bases and 2 bases, with 10 bases remaining between them. This CDR3 comprises 14 residues. CDR3: CASSPGQLQETQYF. The CDR3 DNA is TGTGCCAGCTCACCTGGACAACTACAAGAGACCCAGTACTTC.

The V call is TRBV6-5, the J call TRBJ1-5; the match to TRBD1 covers 7 bases. The CDR3 consists of 13 residues. Per germline, CDR1 MNHEY and CDR2 SVGAGI. Trimming removed 4 bases from V and 5 bases from J; junction bases left unmatched: 2. CDR3 protein: CASSFTGDQPQHF. The CDR3 region has the DNA TGTGCCAGCAGTTTTACAGGGGATCAGCCCCAGCATTTT.

This CDR3 is CASSLAGQGYGYTF. CDR3 DNA sequence: TGTGCCAGCAGCTTAGCGGGACAGGGCTATGGCTACACCTTC. The chain carries TRBV7-9 and TRBJ1-2, with 9 bases matching TRBD1. The CDR3 sequence is 14 residues long. V lost 0 bases, J lost 4 bases, and 0 bases stayed unmatched. The V gene's germline CDR1 is SEHNR and CDR2 FQNEAQ (reference sequence).

The gene calls are TRBV19 and TRBJ1-1; D gene uncertain. The CDR3 covers 14 residues. Germline lookup yields CDR1 LNHDA and CDR2 SQIVND (reference sequence). Trimming removed 0 bases from V and 1 base from J, with 6 bases in between. The CDR3, as DNA: TGTGCCAGTAGTATAGACAGGCGGAACACTGAAGCTTTCTTT. The encoded protein is CASSIDRRNTEAFF.

The chain recombines TRBV5-1 with TRBJ1-3; 8 nucleotides agree with TRBD1. The CDR3 contains 15 residues. The V and J ends lost 0 bases and 3 bases, in that order; junction bases with no gene match: 2. Per germline, CDR1 SGHRS and CDR2 YFSETQ. In DNA form, the CDR3 reads TGCGCCAGCAGCTTGGCCGGACAGGGTGGAAACACCATATATTTT. Translating gives CASSLAGQGGNTIYF.

The CDR3 nucleotides are TGTGCCAGCAGTGAAGGGGACAGGGACTACGAGCAGTACTTC. Its translation is CASSEGDRDYEQYF. The V gene is TRBV6-1, the J gene TRBJ2-5, with 9 nucleotides matching TRBD1. The J call may be wrong; the DNA end is better matched by TRBJ2-7. CDR3 length: 14 residues. CDR1 and CDR2 (germline): MNHNS, SASEGT.

This chain connects TRBV4-1 to TRBJ1-5; D might be TRBD1 (5 bases). CDR1 is MGHRA, CDR2 YSYEKL, per germline. The CDR3 consists of 15 residues. V lost 6 bases and J lost 5, with 17 bases in between. DNA for the CDR3: TGCGCCAGCAGTACTTGGGGCTCGAGAGATCAGCCCCAGCATTTT. It translates to CASSTWGSRDQPQHF.

The V and J genes are TRBV6-4 and TRBJ1-1; TRBD1 agrees at 9 bases. CDR1 and CDR2 (germline): MRHNA, SNTAGT. The ends lost 6 bases at V and 3 bases at J; junction bases unmatched: 8. This CDR3 region has 15 residues. CDR3 in DNA: TGTGCCAGCAGGCCACAGGGGGCCAGGCACACTGAAGCTTTCTTT. Protein sequence: CASRPQGARHTEAFF.

V and J are TRBV27 and TRBJ2-1; 12 nucleotides line up with TRBD1. Per the germline V gene, CDR1 is MNHEY and CDR2 is SMNVEV (reference sequence). CDR3 length: 16 residues. After removal of 5 bases from V and 7 bases from J, the junction contained 9 bases not matched to a gene. The CDR3 DNA sequence: TGTGCCAGCAGTCCCGGGACAGGGGGCGTCAGGAATGAGCAGTTCTTC. Translation: CASSPGTGGVRNEQFF.

J is TRBJ2-7 and V is TRBV2, with 7 bases fitting TRBD2. Per germline, CDR1 SNHLY and CDR2 FYNNEI. The CDR3 loop spans 14 amino acids. Trimming took 7 bases from V and 2 from J; bases not matched to a gene: 8. The chain's CDR3 is CASTRRRETYEQYF. The CDR3 region has the DNA TGTGCCAGCACGCGGCGGCGGGAGACCTACGAGCAGTACTTC.

V usage is TRBV11-2 and J usage is TRBJ2-7; 7 bases agree with TRBD1. With V trimmed by 2 bases and J by 0 bases, 10 bases remained unmatched. In germline, CDR1 is SGHAT, CDR2 FQNNGV. The length of the CDR3 is 17 residues. CDR3 nucleotide sequence: TGTGCCAGCAGCTTACCTATTTACAGGGGATCCTCCTACGAGCAGTACTTC. Protein: CASSLPIYRGSSYEQYF.

The chain employs TRBV18 and TRBJ1-5, with 9 bases identical to TRBD1. This CDR3 contains 14 residues. V shed 4 bases and J 4 bases; nucleotides not matched to a gene: 2. The germline gives CDR1 KGHSH, CDR2 LQKENI. The CDR3 DNA follows: TGTGCCAGCTCACGGGACAGGGAGAATCAGCCCCAGCATTTT. Its translation is CASSRDRENQPQHF.

The chain uses TRBV13 and TRBJ2-7, with D uncertain. Deletions cut 0 bases from V and 3 bases from J, with 15 bases between. CDR1 and CDR2 from the germline V gene are PRHDT and FYEKMQ (reference sequence). This CDR3 has 16 amino acids. CDR3 loop: CASSLGRGSIHYEQYF. For the CDR3, the DNA is TGTGCCAGCAGCTTAGGCCGCGGCAGTATTCACTACGAGCAGTACTTC.

The V gene is TRBV25-1, the J gene TRBJ1-6; 7 positions match TRBD1. V shed 7 bases and J 7 bases; nucleotides not matched to a gene: 7. The CDR3 is 14 amino acids. In germline, CDR1 is MGHDK, CDR2 SYGVNS. The CDR3 spells CASNLGTANSPLHF. The CDR3, as DNA: TGTGCCAGCAACCTCGGGACAGCCAATTCACCCCTCCACTTT.

The chain couples TRBV7-9 to TRBJ1-1; the D is unclear. The CDR3 contains 13 residues. The V and J ends lost 5 bases and 3 bases respectively, with 10 bases between them. Germline V gene sequence: CDR1 SEHNR, CDR2 FQNEAQ (reference sequence). The CDR3, as DNA: TGTGCCAGCAGCCCCGGGTGGGACACTGAAGCTTTCTTT. Its protein is CASSPGWDTEAFF.